Each of the 7 T cell receptor beta chains below was sequenced from the same sample in a study of beta chain features in type 1 diabetes. Every bit of the isolated RNA underwent reverse transcription, so sequencing read expressed TCRB transcripts. Libraries were prepared by immunoSEQ multiplex PCR; TCRdb keeps only in-frame clonotypes and omits some of them. The table records hundreds of thousands of clones, 15% of them present only once. Sequencing was performed on naive CD4+ T cells from blood. The receptors were gathered from a man aged 18 to 29 in good health.

Only a few counts were recorded for this clone. The chain carries TRBV6-5 and TRBJ1-2; TRBD1 might be the D (6 bases). The CDR3 consists of 13 residues. Germline CDR1 reads MNHEY; CDR2 reads SVGAGI. Trimming removed 5 bases from V and 1 base from J, with 8 bases in between. CDR3 sequence: CASSMDSNYGYTF. Written as DNA, the CDR3 is TGTGCCAGCAGTATGGACAGTAACTATGGCTACACCTTC.

The rearrangement uses TRBV18 and TRBJ2-7; the D gene is possibly TRBD2 (6 bases). The CDR3 is 16 amino acids. V lost 3 bases to trimming and J lost 5 bases, with 20 bases between them. Looked up from germline, CDR1 is KGHSH and CDR2 is LQKENI. The CDR3 DNA sequence: TGTGCCAGCTCACCCCAAAGGGGTCGATCGGGGGACGAGCAGTACTTC. Translated, it gives CASSPQRGRSGDEQYF.

V usage is TRBV27 and J usage is TRBJ1-1; D is uncertain. CDR1 MNHEY and CDR2 SMNVEV come from the germline V gene (reference sequence). CDR3 length equals 14 residues. V dropped 2 bases and J dropped 4 bases, with 11 bases sitting between them. CDR3 bases: TGTGCCAGCAGTTTAGGGAAGTGGGTCACTGAAGCTTTCTTT. This encodes CASSLGKWVTEAFF.

This clone was recorded only once. The chain has TRBV7-8 and TRBJ1-2; D may be TRBD1 (6 bases). Between the trimmed V and J ends, which lost 2 bases and 4 bases, there was a span of 17 bases. From germline, CDR1 is SGHVS and CDR2 FQNEAQ. CDR3 length: 16 amino acids. The CDR3, as DNA: TGTGCCAGCAGCTTAAGGCGGGCAGGGGATATCTATGGCTACACCTTC. The encoded protein is CASSLRRAGDIYGYTF.

The chain combines TRBV14 with TRBJ2-1; 10 bases line up with TRBD2. The CDR3 is 16 residues long. Germline CDR1 reads SGHDN; CDR2 reads FVKESK. V shed 1 base and J 4 bases; nucleotides not matched to a gene: 4. The CDR3: CASSQGSSGRYNEQFF. The DNA of the CDR3 is TGTGCCAGCAGCCAAGGATCTAGCGGGAGATACAATGAGCAGTTCTTC. The full variable domain, with the rest looked up from reference TRBV14 and TRBJ2-1, is EAGVTQFPSHSVIEKGQTVTLRCDPISGHDNLYWYRRVMGKEIKFLLHFVKESKQDESGMPNNRFLAERTGGTYSTLKVQPAELEDSGVYFCASSQGSSGRYNEQFFGPGTRLTVL.

The chain is built from TRBV4-2 and TRBJ1-2; 9 bases fit TRBD1. The V segment lost 2 bases and the J segment 3 bases; nucleotides outside the gene matches: 10. CDR1 is LGHNA, CDR2 YNFKEQ, per germline. The CDR3 consists of 17 residues. The CDR3: CASSQYGAGTGYYGYTF. CDR3 coding DNA: TGTGCCAGCAGCCAATACGGCGCTGGGACAGGGTACTATGGCTACACCTTC.

This clone turned up a few times. The gene calls are TRBV9 and TRBJ2-1, with 7 positions matching TRBD1. Germline V gene sequence: CDR1 SGDLS, CDR2 YYNGEE. The CDR3 totals 13 residues. The V and J ends lost 3 bases and 9 bases, in that order; junction bases with no gene match: 6. For the CDR3, the DNA is TGTGCCAGCAGCGGACAGGGTAGGGGTGAGCAGTTCTTC. This translates into CASSGQGRGEQFF.